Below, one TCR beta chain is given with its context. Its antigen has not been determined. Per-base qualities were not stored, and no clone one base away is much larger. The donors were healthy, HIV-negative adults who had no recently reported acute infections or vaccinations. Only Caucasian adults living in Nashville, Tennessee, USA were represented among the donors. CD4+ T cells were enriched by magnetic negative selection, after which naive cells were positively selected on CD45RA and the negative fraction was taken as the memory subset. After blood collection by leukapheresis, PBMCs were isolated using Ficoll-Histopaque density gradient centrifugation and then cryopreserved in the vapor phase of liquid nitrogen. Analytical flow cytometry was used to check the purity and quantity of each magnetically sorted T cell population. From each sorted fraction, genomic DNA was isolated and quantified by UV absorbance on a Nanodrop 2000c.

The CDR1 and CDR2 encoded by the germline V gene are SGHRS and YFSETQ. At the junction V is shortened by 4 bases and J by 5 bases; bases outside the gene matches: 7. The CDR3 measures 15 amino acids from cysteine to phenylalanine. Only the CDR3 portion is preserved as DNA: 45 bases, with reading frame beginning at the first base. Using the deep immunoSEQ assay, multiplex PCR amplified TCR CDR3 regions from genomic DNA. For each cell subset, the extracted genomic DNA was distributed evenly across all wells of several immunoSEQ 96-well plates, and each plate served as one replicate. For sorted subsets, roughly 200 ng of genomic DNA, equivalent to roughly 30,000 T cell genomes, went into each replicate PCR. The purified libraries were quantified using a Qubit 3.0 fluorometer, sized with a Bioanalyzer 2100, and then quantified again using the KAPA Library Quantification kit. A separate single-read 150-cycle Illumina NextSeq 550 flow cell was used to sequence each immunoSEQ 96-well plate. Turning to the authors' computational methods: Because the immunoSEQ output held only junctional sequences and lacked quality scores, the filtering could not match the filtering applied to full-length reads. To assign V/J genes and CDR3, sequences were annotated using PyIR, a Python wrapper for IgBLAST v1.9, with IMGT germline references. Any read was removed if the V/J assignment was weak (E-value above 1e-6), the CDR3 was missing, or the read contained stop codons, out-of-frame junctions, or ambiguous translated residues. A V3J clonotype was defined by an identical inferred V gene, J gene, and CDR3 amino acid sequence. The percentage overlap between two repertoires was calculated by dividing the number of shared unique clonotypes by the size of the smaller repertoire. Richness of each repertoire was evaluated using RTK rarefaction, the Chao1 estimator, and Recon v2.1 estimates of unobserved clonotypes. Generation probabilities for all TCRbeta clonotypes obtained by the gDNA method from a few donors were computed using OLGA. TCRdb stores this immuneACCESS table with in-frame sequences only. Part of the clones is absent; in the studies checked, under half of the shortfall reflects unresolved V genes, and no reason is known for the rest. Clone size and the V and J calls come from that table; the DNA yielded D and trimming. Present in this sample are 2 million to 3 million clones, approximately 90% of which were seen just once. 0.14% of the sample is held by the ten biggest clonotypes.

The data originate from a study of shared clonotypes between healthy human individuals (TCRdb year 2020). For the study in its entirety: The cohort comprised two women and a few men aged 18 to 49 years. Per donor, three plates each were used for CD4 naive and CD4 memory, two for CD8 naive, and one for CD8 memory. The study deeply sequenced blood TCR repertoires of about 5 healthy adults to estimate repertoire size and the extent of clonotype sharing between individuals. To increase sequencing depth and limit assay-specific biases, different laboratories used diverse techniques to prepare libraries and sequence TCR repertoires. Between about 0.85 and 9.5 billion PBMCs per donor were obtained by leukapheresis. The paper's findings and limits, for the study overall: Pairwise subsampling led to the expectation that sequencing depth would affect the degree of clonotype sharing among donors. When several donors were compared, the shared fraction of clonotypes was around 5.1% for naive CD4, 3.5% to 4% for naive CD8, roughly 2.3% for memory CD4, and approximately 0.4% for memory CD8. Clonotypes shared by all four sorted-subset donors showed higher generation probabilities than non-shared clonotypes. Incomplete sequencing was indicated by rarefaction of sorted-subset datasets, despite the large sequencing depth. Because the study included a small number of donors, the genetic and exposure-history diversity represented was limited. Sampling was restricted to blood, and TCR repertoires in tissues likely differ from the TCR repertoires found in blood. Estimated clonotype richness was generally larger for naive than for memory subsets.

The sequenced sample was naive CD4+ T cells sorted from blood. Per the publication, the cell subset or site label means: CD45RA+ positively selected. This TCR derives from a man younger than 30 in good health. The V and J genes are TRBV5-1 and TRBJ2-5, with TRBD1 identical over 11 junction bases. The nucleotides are TGCGCCAGCAGCATACAGGGACAGGGGGTTGAGACCCAGTACTTC. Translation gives CASSIQGQGVETQYF.